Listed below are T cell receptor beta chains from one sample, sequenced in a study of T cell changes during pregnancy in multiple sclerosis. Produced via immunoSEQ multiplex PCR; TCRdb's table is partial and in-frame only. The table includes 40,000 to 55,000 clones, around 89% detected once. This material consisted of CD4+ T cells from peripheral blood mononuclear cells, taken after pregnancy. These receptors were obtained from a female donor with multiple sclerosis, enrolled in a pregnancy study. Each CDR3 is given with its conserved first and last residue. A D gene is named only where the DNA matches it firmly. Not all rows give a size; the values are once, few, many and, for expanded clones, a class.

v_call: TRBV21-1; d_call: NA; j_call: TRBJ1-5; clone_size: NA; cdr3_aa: CASLQGTYSNQPQHF; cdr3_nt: TGTGCCAGCTTACAGGGGACTTATAGCAATCAGCCCCAGCATTTT
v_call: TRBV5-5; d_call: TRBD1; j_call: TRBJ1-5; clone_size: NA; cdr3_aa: CASSLARTGGQPQHF; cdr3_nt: TGTGCCAGCAGCTTGGCCAGGACAGGGGGTCAGCCCCAGCATTTT
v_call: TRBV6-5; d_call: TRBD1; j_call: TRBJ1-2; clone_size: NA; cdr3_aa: CASRPGQGANYGYTF; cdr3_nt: TGTGCCAGCAGGCCAGGACAGGGGGCCAACTATGGCTACACCTTC
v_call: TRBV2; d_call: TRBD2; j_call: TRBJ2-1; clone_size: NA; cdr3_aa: CASSGLAGHNEQFF; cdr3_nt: TGTGCCAGCAGTGGACTAGCGGGGCACAATGAGCAGTTCTTC
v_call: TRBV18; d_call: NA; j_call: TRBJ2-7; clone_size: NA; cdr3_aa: CASSRQYEQYF; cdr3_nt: TGTGCCAGCTCCCGACAGTACGAGCAGTACTTC
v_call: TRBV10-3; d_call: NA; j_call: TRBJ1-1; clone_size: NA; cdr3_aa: CAIKQGNTEAFF; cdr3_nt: TGTGCCATCAAACAGGGAAACACTGAAGCTTTCTTT
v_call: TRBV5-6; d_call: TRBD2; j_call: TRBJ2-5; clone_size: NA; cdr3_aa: CASSSGLAYETQYF; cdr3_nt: TGTGCCAGCAGTTCGGGACTAGCGTACGAGACCCAGTACTTC
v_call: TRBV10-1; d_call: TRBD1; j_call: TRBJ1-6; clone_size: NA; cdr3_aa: CASSYDRVSNSPLHF; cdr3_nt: TGCGCCAGCAGTTACGACAGGGTAAGTAATTCACCCCTCCACTTT
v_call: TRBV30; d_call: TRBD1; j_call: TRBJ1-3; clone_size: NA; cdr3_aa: CAWSATGAPGNTIYF; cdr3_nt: TGTGCCTGGAGTGCTACAGGGGCCCCTGGAAACACCATATATTTT
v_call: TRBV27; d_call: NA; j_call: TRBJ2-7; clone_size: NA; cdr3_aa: CASSTRGYEQYF; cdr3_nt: TGTGCCAGCAGCACCAGGGGTTACGAGCAGTACTTC
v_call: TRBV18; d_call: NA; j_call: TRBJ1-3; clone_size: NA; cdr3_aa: CASSPRMEGSSGNTIYF; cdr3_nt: TGTGCCAGCTCACCACGTATGGAGGGAAGCTCTGGAAACACCATATATTTT
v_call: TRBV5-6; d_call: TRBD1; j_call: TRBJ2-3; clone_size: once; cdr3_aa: CASSFGTGKTDTQYF; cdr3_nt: TGTGCCAGCAGCTTTGGGACAGGGAAGACAGATACGCAGTATTTT
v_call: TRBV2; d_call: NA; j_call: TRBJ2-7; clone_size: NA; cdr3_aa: CASSVASPGSSEQYF; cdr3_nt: TGTGCCAGCAGTGTAGCTAGCCCCGGTTCTTCCGAGCAGTACTTC
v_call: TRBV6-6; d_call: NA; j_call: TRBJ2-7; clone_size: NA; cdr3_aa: CASSYSTGSSYEQYF; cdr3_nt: TGTGCCAGCAGTTACTCGACGGGGAGCTCCTACGAGCAGTACTTC
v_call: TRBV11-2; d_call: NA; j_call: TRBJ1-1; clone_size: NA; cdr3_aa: CASSLVGTTEAFF; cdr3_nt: TGTGCCAGCAGCTTAGTTGGGACAACTGAAGCTTTCTTT
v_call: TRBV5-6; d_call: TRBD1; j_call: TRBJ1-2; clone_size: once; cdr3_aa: CASSLEQGSGGYTF; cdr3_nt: TGTGCCAGCAGCTTGGAACAGGGGTCGGGTGGCTACACCTTC
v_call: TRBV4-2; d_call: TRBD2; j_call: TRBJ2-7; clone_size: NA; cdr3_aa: CASSQDIPPEGLAPAYEQYF; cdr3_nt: TGTGCCAGCAGCCAAGATATCCCTCCCGAGGGACTAGCGCCAGCCTACGAGCAGTACTTC
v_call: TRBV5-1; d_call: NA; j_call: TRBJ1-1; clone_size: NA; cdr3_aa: CASSLGQLSLNTEAFF; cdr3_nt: TGCGCCAGCAGCTTGGGACAGCTAAGCCTGAACACTGAAGCTTTCTTT
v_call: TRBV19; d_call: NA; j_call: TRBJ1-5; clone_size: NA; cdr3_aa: CASSIAVSNQPQHF; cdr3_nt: TGTGCCAGTAGTATAGCCGTCAGCAATCAGCCCCAGCATTTT
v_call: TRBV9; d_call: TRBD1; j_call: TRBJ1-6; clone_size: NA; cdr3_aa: CASSRTGEGNSPLHF; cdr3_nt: TGTGCCAGCAGTCGGACAGGGGAAGGAAATTCACCCCTCCACTTT
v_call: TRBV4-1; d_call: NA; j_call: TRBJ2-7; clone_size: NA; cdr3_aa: CASSQVPQAAYEQYF; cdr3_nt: TGCGCCAGCAGCCAAGTACCCCAGGCCGCCTACGAGCAGTACTTC
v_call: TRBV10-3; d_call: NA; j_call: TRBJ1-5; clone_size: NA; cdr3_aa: CAISESELGGYSNQPQHF; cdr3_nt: TGTGCCATCAGTGAGTCGGAATTGGGGGGTTATAGCAATCAGCCCCAGCATTTT
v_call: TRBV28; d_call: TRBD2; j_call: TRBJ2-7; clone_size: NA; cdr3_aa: CASSFRGGRSAGYEQYF; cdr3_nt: TGTGCCAGCAGTTTCCGGGGGGGTCGTTCGGCGGGCTACGAGCAGTACTTC
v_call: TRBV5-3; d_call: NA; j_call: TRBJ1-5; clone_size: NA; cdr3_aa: CARSLNRERNQPQHF; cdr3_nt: TGTGCCAGAAGCTTGAACAGGGAACGCAATCAGCCCCAGCATTTT
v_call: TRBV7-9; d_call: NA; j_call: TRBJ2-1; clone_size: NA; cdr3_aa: CASSSDNTGHRYNEQFF; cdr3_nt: TGTGCCAGCAGCTCAGATAATACGGGACATCGCTACAATGAGCAGTTCTTC
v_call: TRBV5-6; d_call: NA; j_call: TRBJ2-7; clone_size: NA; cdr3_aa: CASSFWQVTYEQYF; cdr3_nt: TGTGCCAGCAGCTTCTGGCAGGTGACCTACGAGCAGTACTTC
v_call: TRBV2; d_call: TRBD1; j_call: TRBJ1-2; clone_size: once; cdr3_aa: CASSEGGTGAYGYTF; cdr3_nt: TGTGCCAGCAGTGAGGGTGGGACAGGGGCTTATGGCTACACCTTC
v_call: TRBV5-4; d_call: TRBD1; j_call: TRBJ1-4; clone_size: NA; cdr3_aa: CASSFKQGAEKLFF; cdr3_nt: TGTGCCAGCAGCTTTAAACAGGGGGCGGAAAAACTGTTTTTT
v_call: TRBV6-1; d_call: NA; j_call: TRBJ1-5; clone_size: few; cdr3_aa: CASSSQVGGNQPQHF; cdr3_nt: TGTGCCAGCAGTTCCCAGGTGGGTGGGAATCAGCCCCAGCATTTT
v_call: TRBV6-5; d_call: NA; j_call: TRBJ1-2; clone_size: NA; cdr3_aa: CASSLLLDYGYTF; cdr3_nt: TGTGCCAGCAGCCTCCTCCTAGACTATGGCTACACCTTC
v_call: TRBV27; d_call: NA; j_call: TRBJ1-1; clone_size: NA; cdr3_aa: CASPPAGTGNLNTEAFF; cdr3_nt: TGTGCCAGCCCCCCAGCGGGAACAGGGAACCTGAACACTGAAGCTTTCTTT
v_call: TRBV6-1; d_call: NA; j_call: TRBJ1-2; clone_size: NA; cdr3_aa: CASSVQNHGYTF; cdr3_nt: TGTGCCAGCAGTGTTCAGAACCATGGCTACACCTTC
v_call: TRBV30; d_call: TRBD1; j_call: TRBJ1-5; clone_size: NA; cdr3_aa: CAWSMSGTGRQPQHF; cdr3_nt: TGTGCCTGGAGTATGTCAGGGACAGGGAGACAGCCCCAGCATTTT
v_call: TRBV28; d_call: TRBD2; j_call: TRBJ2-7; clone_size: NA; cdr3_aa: CASSPGTRQTLGYEQYF; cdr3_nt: TGTGCCAGCAGTCCGGGGACTAGACAAACGCTAGGCTACGAGCAGTACTTC
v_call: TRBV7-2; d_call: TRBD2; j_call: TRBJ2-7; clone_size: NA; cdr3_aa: CASSLVAGDANEQYF; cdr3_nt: TGTGCCAGCAGCTTAGTAGCGGGAGATGCCAACGAGCAGTACTTC
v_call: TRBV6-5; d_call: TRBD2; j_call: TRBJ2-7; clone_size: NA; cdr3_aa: CASRSLGTSSYEQYF; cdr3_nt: TGTGCCAGCAGGTCACTCGGGACTAGTTCTTACGAGCAGTACTTC
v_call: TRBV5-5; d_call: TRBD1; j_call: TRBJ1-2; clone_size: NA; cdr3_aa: CASSPKQGNYGYTF; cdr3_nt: TGTGCCAGCAGTCCGAAACAGGGGAACTATGGCTACACCTTC
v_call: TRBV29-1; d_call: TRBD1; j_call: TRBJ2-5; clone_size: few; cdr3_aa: CSVKLRTGGEETQYF; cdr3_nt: TGCAGCGTCAAGCTACGGACAGGGGGCGAGGAGACCCAGTACTTC
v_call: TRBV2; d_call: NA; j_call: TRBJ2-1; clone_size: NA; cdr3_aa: CASSERGYEQFF; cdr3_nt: TGTGCCAGCAGTGAACGAGGATATGAGCAGTTCTTC
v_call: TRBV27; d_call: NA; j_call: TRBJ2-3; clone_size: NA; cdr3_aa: CASSSRGDTQYF; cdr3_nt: TGTGCCAGCAGTTCCAGGGGTGATACGCAGTATTTT
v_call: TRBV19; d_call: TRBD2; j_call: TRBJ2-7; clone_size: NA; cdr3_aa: CASRGSGGLYEQYF; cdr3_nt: TGTGCCAGTAGGGGTAGCGGGGGCCTCTACGAGCAGTACTTC
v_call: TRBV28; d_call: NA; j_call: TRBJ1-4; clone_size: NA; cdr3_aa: CASSPWGTPTTNEKLFF; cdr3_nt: TGTGCCAGCAGTCCCTGGGGGACACCTACAACTAATGAAAAACTGTTTTTT
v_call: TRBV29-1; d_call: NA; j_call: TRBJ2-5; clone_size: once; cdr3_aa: CSARQEETQYF; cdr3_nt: TGCAGCGCTCGACAGGAAGAGACCCAGTACTTC
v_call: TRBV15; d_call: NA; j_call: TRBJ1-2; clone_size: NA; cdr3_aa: CATSRENRATGYTF; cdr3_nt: TGTGCCACCAGCAGAGAGAACAGGGCTACGGGCTACACCTTC
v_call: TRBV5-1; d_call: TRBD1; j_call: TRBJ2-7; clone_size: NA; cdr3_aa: CASSILPGQTYEQYF; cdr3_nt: TGCGCCAGCAGCATTTTACCGGGACAGACCTACGAGCAGTACTTC
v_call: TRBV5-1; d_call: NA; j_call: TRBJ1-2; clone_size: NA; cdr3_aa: CASSLAGGADAKRYGYTF; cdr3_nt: TGCGCCAGCAGCTTGGCCGGCGGGGCCGATGCTAAACGCTATGGCTACACCTTC
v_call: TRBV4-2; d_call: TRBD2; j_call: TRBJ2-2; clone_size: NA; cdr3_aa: CASSHIAGGDTGELFF; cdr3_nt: TGTGCCAGCAGCCATATAGCGGGAGGCGACACCGGGGAGCTGTTTTTT
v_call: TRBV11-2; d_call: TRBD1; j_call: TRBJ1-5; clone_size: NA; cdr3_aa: CASSLGDRDGPQHF; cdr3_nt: TGTGCCAGCAGCTTAGGGGACAGGGACGGGCCCCAGCATTTT
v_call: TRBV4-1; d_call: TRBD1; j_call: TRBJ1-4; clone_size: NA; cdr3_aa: CASSQDTGTGARKLFF; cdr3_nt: TGCGCCAGCAGCCAGGACACCGGGACAGGGGCGAGGAAACTGTTTTTT
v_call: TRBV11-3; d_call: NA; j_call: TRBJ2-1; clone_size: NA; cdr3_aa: CASSLSQDNTEQFF; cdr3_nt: TGTGCCAGCAGCTTATCGCAGGATAACACTGAGCAGTTCTTC